This TCR beta chain was sequenced for a study of T cell responses to AZD1222 COVID-19 vaccine. Study-wide findings and caveats: Close to half of all spike-specific TCRs reportedly target regions of the variants that are unmutated.

Sequencing used immunoSEQ multiplex PCR; TCRdb keeps in-frame clones, though not all of them. The sample yields some 120,000 clones, 80% to 90% seen once. This clone was seen more than once but under ten times. Its antigen is currently unknown. V dropped 4 bases and J dropped 3 bases, with 13 bases sitting between them. Per germline, CDR1 SGHDT and CDR2 YYEEEE. This CDR3 is built from 15 residues. This receptor was identified in an adult in good health. The chain carries TRBV5-6 and TRBJ1-4; D uncertain. The sequencing here drew on peripheral blood, taken on day 0 of AZD1222 vaccination. The CDR3 coding sequence is TGTGCCAGCAGCCCCGTAGGAGACCCTAATGAAAAACTGTTTTTT. Protein: CASSPVGDPNEKLFF.